The present TCR beta chain was sequenced within a study of spatial heterogeneity in lung cancer (dated by TCRdb to about 2019). About the study as a whole: Beta-chain transcripts were consistently detected in greater numbers than alpha-chain transcripts, which likely reflected higher beta-chain transcript abundance. At surgery, some 220 tumor regions, approximately 64 matched nontumor lung samples and 56 PBMC samples were TCR-sequenced for both alpha and beta chains. Nonsynonymous mutation counts, determined by whole-exome sequencing of tumor tissue, were related to TCR repertoire features. In the raw uncorrected reads, each unique combination of TCR and UMI appeared more than ten times on average. In non-small cell lung cancer, the study made a quantitative comparison of TCR alpha and beta repertoires among multiple tumor regions, matched nontumor lung and blood. The investigation overall reported the following: Ubiquitous expanded tumor TCRs showed up in blood more often at tumor resection than at routine follow-up. Confirming at a functional level the hypothesis that regional TCRs recognize regional mutations was considered to require additional single-cell paired TCR alpha and beta sequencing.

The library was prepared using 5' RACE. Instrument used: NextSeq 500. In the TCR library protocol, a unique molecular identifier was attached to each TCR cDNA molecule so that PCR and sequencing errors could be corrected. Concerning the study's data processing: TCR identification, UMI-based error correction and CDR3 extraction were all carried out with Decombinator tools. Expanded TCRs were defined as those above a frequency of 2 per 1,000, corresponding to the top 1% of the tumor frequency distribution. Each repertoire was subsampled 100 times to 5,000 TCRs, after which Renyi diversity was computed with the R vegan package. CDR3 similarity networks were built from amino acid triplet string-kernel similarity, with CDR3s being connected when pairwise similarity was above 0.82. TCRdb itself trimmed the public reads at Q25 with fastp, ran MiXCR and retained productive beta chains. Merged by CDR3 protein, the rows form single entries marked with the most common genes and DNA. The V and J calls come from TCRdb's annotation, not from the publication. Across this sample there are roughly 48,000 distinct CDR3 sequences, with approximately 5.7% seen only once. The ten largest clones represent roughly 10% of the sample.

Sample time point, as interpreted from the label and publication: sample taken at primary tumor resection. Donors were some 78 patients with early-stage, untreated non-small cell lung cancer from the lung TRACERx cohort. TCR sequencing used whole RNA extracted from tumor and nontumor lung tissue, or from cryopreserved PBMC samples, without cell sorting. Only patients with enough RNA available from two or more tumor regions were chosen for TCR sequencing. This clonotype was seen many times. Its binding antigen is unknown. Base-call qualities are not available, and no considerably larger clone is one nucleotide away. This receptor was obtained from a male donor with early-stage non-small cell lung cancer. The source material was PBMCs, sampled at surgery.

The CDR3 protein: CASSLVNTEAFF. In nucleotides, the sequence is TGTGCCAGCAGTTTAGTGAACACTGAAGCTTTCTTT. The chain is made from TRBV12-3 or TRBV12-4 and TRBJ1-1; no confident D gene assignment can be made. V and J are truncated by 1 base and 0 bases respectively, leaving an intervening sequence of 0 bases. The CDR3 sequence holds 12 residues, the cysteine and phenylalanine included. The DNA shown is the 36-base CDR3, in frame from base 1.